These 25 T cell receptor beta chains share one sample of origin, sequenced in a study of blood T cell repertoires in COVID-19. The repertoire was sequenced with immunoSEQ multiplex PCR; TCRdb's copy has only in-frame clones and lacks some. The sample contains 150,000 to 180,000 clones, 75% to 95% of which appear only once. The sample comprised peripheral blood. These receptors all come from a man aged 50-60 years with acute or convalescent COVID-19.

The chain has TRBV7-8 and TRBJ1-4, with a weak D call TRBD1 (6 bases). There are 15 residues in the CDR3. V gave up 5 bases and J gave up 6 bases, with 16 bases separating them. Per the germline V gene, CDR1 is SGHVS and CDR2 is FQNEAQ. CDR3 sequence reads: CASSPDDRPYEKLFF. CDR3 nucleotides: TGTGCCAGCAGCCCCGATGACAGGCCGTATGAAAAACTGTTTTTT.

V usage is TRBV4-1 and J usage is TRBJ2-7; TRBD1 aligns across 7 bases. CDR1 is MGHRA and CDR2 is YSYEKL in the germline V gene. The CDR3 extends over 14 amino acids. V shed 2 bases, J shed 1 base, and the junction held 2 bases outside the gene matches. CDR3 amino acids: CASSQKDRSYEQYF. As DNA, the CDR3 is TGCGCCAGCAGCCAAAAGGACAGGTCCTACGAGCAGTACTTC.

This chain links TRBV13 with TRBJ2-5; a possible D gene is TRBD2 (6 bases). V lost 0 bases, J lost 5 bases, and 13 bases lay in between. The length of the CDR3 is 15 residues. Germline assignment: CDR1 PRHDT and CDR2 FYEKMQ (reference sequence). As DNA, the CDR3 is TGTGCCAGCAGCTTAGGACTAGCAAACGGGGAGACCCAGTACTTC. This translates into CASSLGLANGETQYF. The variable domain in full, with the rest retrieved from reference TRBV13 and TRBJ2-5, is AAGVIQSPRHLIKEKRETATLKCYPIPRHDTVYWYQQGPGQDPQFLISFYEKMQSDKGSIPDRFSAQQFSDYHSELNMSSLELGDSALYFCASSLGLANGETQYFGPGTRLLVL.

This chain links TRBV27 with TRBJ2-4; TRBD2 agrees at 8 bases. The CDR3 is 16 amino acids. Per germline, CDR1 MNHEY and CDR2 SMNVEV (reference sequence). Unmatched junction bases numbered 6, after V lost 2 bases and J lost 3 bases. CDR3 residues: CASSLVSRGDKNIQYF. The CDR3 DNA is TGTGCCAGCAGTTTAGTCTCGCGGGGGGACAAAAACATTCAGTACTTC.

The chain employs TRBV14 and TRBJ2-2; D is uncertain. Germline V gene sequence: CDR1 SGHDN, CDR2 FVKESK. The V gene lost 4 bases and the J gene lost 5 bases, with 17 bases spanning the gap. The CDR3 spans 16 residues. The CDR3 DNA reads TGTGCCAGCAGCCTACACCCCGCAGGTGGGACCGGGGAGCTGTTTTTT. Translation gives CASSLHPAGGTGELFF.

The rearrangement links TRBV13 to TRBJ2-7; D remains ambiguous. Deletions cut 5 bases from V and 3 bases from J, with 14 bases between. Germline CDR1 PRHDT, CDR2 FYEKMQ (reference sequence). This CDR3 contains 14 residues. The CDR3: CASSPERRFYEQYF. CDR3 nucleotides: TGTGCCAGCAGCCCCGAGCGTAGGTTCTACGAGCAGTACTTC.

The J gene is TRBJ1-1, the V gene TRBV2; a possible D gene is TRBD1 (5 bases). Trimming cost V 9 bases and J 1 base, with 15 bases left between them. This CDR3 has 14 residues. The germline gives CDR1 SNHLY, CDR2 FYNNEI. This CDR3 is CARGDFWANTEAFF. The CDR3 bases are TGTGCCAGAGGGGACTTCTGGGCGAACACTGAAGCTTTCTTT.

This clone appeared a single time. The chain is built from TRBV10-2 and TRBJ2-1, with 10 bases aligning to TRBD2. Losses at the gene ends were 6 bases for V and 7 bases for J; bases not matched to a gene: 3. Germline CDR1 is WSHSY and CDR2 is SAAADI. The CDR3 is 13 residues long. The CDR3 here is CASRQTSGNEQFF. For the CDR3, the DNA is TGCGCCAGCAGACAGACTAGCGGGAATGAGCAGTTCTTC.

This clone was seen a handful of times. V is TRBV6-1 and J is TRBJ1-2; D is ambiguous. CDR3 size: 14 residues. Germline CDR1 MNHNS, CDR2 SASEGT. Trimming removed 2 bases at V and 4 bases at J, with 11 bases between. The DNA of the CDR3 is TGTGCCAGCAGTGAAATATCCTCGGGCTATGGCTACACCTTC. Amino acids: CASSEISSGYGYTF.

The CDR3 reads CASNTQGDSNQPQHF. CDR3 sequence (DNA): TGTGCCAGTAACACACAGGGGGATAGCAATCAGCCCCAGCATTTT. The J gene is TRBJ1-5, the V gene TRBV19; 8 bases line up with TRBD1. V was pared by 7 bases and J by 0 bases, with 5 bases of the junction left unmatched. This CDR3 is 15 amino acids long. Germline V CDR1 and CDR2: LNHDA, SQIVND (reference sequence).

This rearrangement joins TRBV7-2 to TRBJ2-1; maybe TRBD2 (6 bases). V was trimmed by 1 base and J by 7 bases, leaving 14 bases between them. The CDR3 is 15 amino acids. The germline V gene has CDR1 SGHTA and CDR2 FQGNSA. This CDR3 is CASSLETSRRNEQFF. CDR3 nucleotide sequence: TGTGCCAGCAGCTTAGAAACTAGCAGACGGAATGAGCAGTTCTTC.

This sequence joins TRBV5-4 and TRBJ2-3; D possibly corresponds to TRBD2 (5 bases). Germline CDR1 is SGHNT and CDR2 is YYREEE (reference sequence). Between the trimmed V and J ends, which lost 2 bases and 4 bases, there was a span of 17 bases. This CDR3 comprises 16 residues. The CDR3 DNA reads TGTGCCAGCAGCTTCGAGGGAATTCTGAGTGCAGATACGCAGTATTTT. This encodes CASSFEGILSADTQYF.

This clone was observed a single time. The CDR3 nucleotides are TGTGCCAGCAATGGACAGGGCTCCTATGGCTACACCTTC. Translating gives CASNGQGSYGYTF. The chain employs TRBV12-3 or TRBV12-4 and TRBJ1-2; TRBD1 agrees at 8 bases. The CDR3 sequence is 13 residues long. Trimming removed 7 bases from V and 4 bases from J; junction bases left unmatched: 5.

This rearrangement joins TRBV15 to TRBJ1-1; 7 bases match TRBD1. The CDR3 contains 16 residues. The J segment lost 5 bases and the V segment lost 2 bases, leaving 11 bases of the junction unmatched. Germline V CDR1 and CDR2: LNHNV, YYDKDF (reference sequence). The DNA of the CDR3 is TGTGCCACCAGCAGACAACTACAGGGGACGGGGACTGAAGCTTTCTTT. Translating gives CATSRQLQGTGTEAFF. The full variable domain, its missing parts supplied by reference TRBV15 and TRBJ1-1, is DAMVIQNPRYQVTQFGKPVTLSCSQTLNHNVMYWYQQKSSQAPKLLFHYYDKDFNNEADTPDNFQSRRPNTSFCFLDIRSPGLGDTAMYLCATSRQLQGTGTEAFFGQGTRLTVV.

This chain's CDR3 is CASRLTRGNYGYTF. The CDR3 nucleotides are TGTGCCAGCAGGCTTACCCGGGGGAACTATGGCTACACCTTC. The chain couples TRBV6-5 to TRBJ1-2; weak D call: TRBD1 (5 bases). V lost 6 bases to trimming and J lost 2 bases, with 13 bases between them. This CDR3 is built from 14 residues. Per the germline V gene, CDR1 is MNHEY and CDR2 is SVGAGI.

J is TRBJ2-5 and V is TRBV19; TRBD2 might be the D (6 bases). Trimming removed 7 bases from V and 1 base from J, with 16 bases in between. CDR1 LNHDA and CDR2 SQIVND come from the germline V gene (reference sequence). This CDR3 has 15 residues. In nucleotides, the CDR3 is TGTGCCAGTAAACGGAGGGGTTGGGGCCAAGAGACCCAGTACTTC. Amino acid sequence: CASKRRGWGQETQYF.

The genes are TRBV6-5 and TRBJ1-1, with D uncertain. V was pared by 1 base and J by 6 bases, with 12 bases between. The CDR3 consists of 14 residues. Germline V lookup: CDR1 MNHEY, CDR2 SVGAGI. CDR3 nucleotides: TGTGCCAGCAGTTACTTTAACACGAGGGCTGAAGCTTTCTTT. This gives the protein CASSYFNTRAEAFF.

The chain carries TRBV18 and TRBJ2-1; 11 positions agree with TRBD2. This CDR3 has 15 residues. The germline V gene has CDR1 KGHSH and CDR2 LQKENI. V shed 5 bases and J 6 bases; nucleotides not matched to a gene: 6. The CDR3 spells CASSATSGGSNEQFF. The CDR3 DNA reads TGTGCCAGCTCAGCAACTAGCGGGGGTTCCAATGAGCAGTTCTTC.

This chain connects TRBV5-5 to TRBJ1-3; perhaps TRBD1 as D (6 bases). CDR3 length: 14 residues. Germline-derived CDR1 and CDR2 are SGHKS and YYEKEE (reference sequence). Trimming removed 5 bases at V and 0 bases at J, with 9 bases between. CDR3 loop: CASSGTSSGNTIYF. The CDR3 DNA reads as TGTGCCAGCAGTGGGACAAGCTCTGGAAACACCATATATTTT.

The rearrangement joins TRBV2 to TRBJ1-1; 11 nucleotides line up with TRBD1. The germline V gene has CDR1 SNHLY and CDR2 FYNNEI. V lost 6 bases to trimming and J lost 1 base; unmatched junction nucleotides: 4. The CDR3 totals 15 residues. The CDR3 reads CASRTGTGGNTEAFF. As DNA, the CDR3 is TGTGCCAGCAGAACCGGGACAGGGGGGAACACTGAAGCTTTCTTT.

This chain joins TRBV4-2 and TRBJ1-2; 8 nucleotides line up with TRBD1. Germline values: CDR1 LGHNA, CDR2 YNFKEQ. Losses at the gene ends were 0 bases for V and 13 bases for J; bases not matched to a gene: 22. This CDR3 contains 18 residues. CDR3 nucleotides: TGTGCCAGCAGCCAAGATCATGTCTCGGCGGGACAGGACTTCGTCGGCACCTTC. Protein sequence: CASSQDHVSAGQDFVGTF.

J is TRBJ1-5 and V is TRBV19; TRBD1 might be the D (6 bases). In germline, CDR1 is LNHDA, CDR2 SQIVND (reference sequence). The ends were cut back, 2 bases at V and 6 bases at J, with 11 bases in the middle. The CDR3 is 14 residues long. The CDR3 nucleotides read TGTGCCAGTAGTATAAACAGGGCCCCTCAGCCCCAGCATTTT. Residues: CASSINRAPQPQHF.

This sequence joins TRBV5-6 and TRBJ2-6; 11 bases agree with TRBD1. CDR3 length: 17 amino acids. V lost 2 bases and J lost 4; bases outside the gene matches: 5. Germline CDR1 reads SGHDT; CDR2 reads YYEEEE. Here the CDR3 reads CASSFGQGAGGANVLTF. The CDR3 region has the DNA TGTGCCAGCAGCTTCGGACAGGGGGCGGGAGGGGCCAACGTCCTGACTTTC.

As regards this clone: At the DNA level, this CDR3 is encoded by other sequences in the same sample as well. The chain recombines TRBV30 with TRBJ1-3; D gene ambiguous. V shed 5 bases and J shed 0 bases, with 8 bases lying between them. Germline CDR1 is GTSNPN and CDR2 is SVGIG (reference sequence). The CDR3 loop spans 13 amino acids. CDR3 protein: CAWGVSSGNTIYF. The DNA for the CDR3 is TGTGCCTGGGGGGTCAGCTCTGGAAACACCATATATTTT.

The genes are TRBV7-9 and TRBJ2-5; TRBD2 matches 9 bases. CDR1 and CDR2 from the germline V gene are SEHNR and FQNEAQ (reference sequence). CDR3 length equals 17 residues. The trim removed 1 base at V and 5 bases at J, leaving 11 bases unmatched. CDR3 sequence reads: CASSLVGSGGPQETQYF. Written as DNA, the CDR3 is TGTGCCAGCAGCTTAGTGGGTAGCGGGGGCCCCCAGGAGACCCAGTACTTC.